Listed below are T cell receptor beta chains from one sample, sequenced in a study of post-analysis software for immune sequencing data. In TCRdb, the PCR reads were re-called with MiXCR into one record per CDR3 protein. The table includes around 710,000 distinct CDR3 sequences, 40% to 55% detected once. Sequencing was carried out using blood. Every receptor here comes from a girl between 5 and 17 years old with multiple sclerosis. CDR3s include the opening cysteine and the closing phenylalanine or tryptophan. A D gene is named only where the DNA matches it firmly. The size field is filled for only some rows; it gives once, few, many or a size class.

>TRBJ2-7|TRBV6-5|-|-
CASSYSIEGGRKQYF
TGTGCCAGCAGTTACTCGATCGAGGGCGGGCGGAAGCAGTACTTC
>TRBJ2-1|TRBV7-2|-|TRBD2
CASSLEASGWSSYNEQFF
TGTGCCAGCAGCTTAGAGGCTAGCGGGTGGAGCTCCTACAATGAGCAGTTCTTC
>TRBJ1-2|TRBV20-1|-|-
CSVRDSTVSNYGYTF
TGCAGTGTTAGAGATTCAACAGTTTCTAACTATGGCTACACCTTC
>TRBJ2-7|TRBV10-3|-|-
CAISDGTGTNYEQYF
TGTGCCATCAGTGATGGTACCGGGACCAACTACGAGCAGTACTTC
>TRBJ2-1|TRBV15|-|TRBD1
CATSIDRGGHNEQFF
TGTGCCACCAGCATCGACAGGGGGGGACACAATGAGCAGTTCTTC
>TRBJ2-1|TRBV7-2|-|TRBD1
CASTLPGQVYNEQFF
TGTGCCAGCACCCTCCCGGGACAGGTCTACAATGAGCAGTTCTTC
>TRBJ1-1|TRBV15|few|-
CATSREGGLGGEAFF
TGTGCCACCAGCAGAGAGGGTGGACTCGGGGGTGAAGCTTTCTTT
>TRBJ1-5|TRBV4-1|-|-
CASSLGGAQPQHF
TGCGCCAGCAGCTTAGGGGGGGCTCAGCCCCAGCATTTT
>TRBJ2-7|TRBV12-3/TRBV12-4|once|TRBD1
CASNSGGSFREQYF
TGTGCCAGCAACTCAGGGGGAAGCTTCCGAGAGCAGTACTTC
>TRBJ2-1|TRBV6-1|-|TRBD1
CASRPDRGYNEQFF
TGTGCCAGCAGACCCGACAGGGGCTACAATGAGCAGTTCTTC
>TRBJ2-7|TRBV27|-|TRBD1
CASGQGYYEQYF
TGTGCCAGCGGACAGGGATACTACGAGCAGTACTTC
>TRBJ2-5|TRBV7-2|few|-
CASSLGPTDFETQYF
TGTGCCAGCAGCTTAGGCCCCACGGATTTCGAGACCCAGTACTTC
>TRBJ1-2|TRBV7-2|-|-
CASSLAGFGYTF
TGTGCCAGCAGCTTAGCCGGGTTCGGCTACACCTTC
>TRBJ2-1|TRBV18|-|-
CASSPKRAREQFF
TGTGCCAGCTCACCAAAACGGGCCCGTGAGCAGTTCTTC
>TRBJ2-5|TRBV14|few|TRBD1
CASSQEFDRGGETQYF
TGTGCCAGCAGCCAAGAATTCGACAGGGGCGGAGAGACCCAGTACTTC
>TRBJ1-6|TRBV20-1|once|TRBD1
CSARQGQDNSPLHF
TGCAGTGCTAGGCAGGGACAGGATAATTCACCCCTCCACTTT
>TRBJ2-7|TRBV10-2|-|-
CASSGPSIGSSYKQYF
TGCGCCAGCAGTGGGCCTAGCATAGGGAGCTCCTACAAGCAGTACTTC
>TRBJ2-1|TRBV7-9|-|TRBD2
CASSGSRLAGGGNEQFF
TGTGCCAGCAGCGGATCGCGACTAGCGGGAGGGGGGAATGAGCAGTTCTTC
>TRBJ2-1|TRBV7-9|-|TRBD2
CASSTLAGYHNEQFF
TGTGCCAGCAGCACTCTAGCGGGATATCACAATGAGCAGTTCTTC
>TRBJ2-5|TRBV20-1|few|-
CSAISTSGRGETQYF
TGCAGTGCTATCTCAACGTCAGGGAGGGGGGAGACCCAGTACTTC
>TRBJ1-1|TRBV20-1|-|-
CSAKVASREAFF
TGCAGTGCTAAGGTGGCAAGCCGGGAAGCTTTCTTT
>TRBJ1-1|TRBV28|-|-
CASSFSLNTEAFF
TGTGCCAGCAGTTTTTCTTTGAACACTGAAGCTTTCTTT
>TRBJ2-1|TRBV20-1|few|TRBD1
CSARDQGTGSYNEQFF
TGCAGTGCTAGAGATCAAGGGACAGGGAGTTACAATGAGCAGTTCTTC
>TRBJ2-1|TRBV5-4|-|TRBD2
CASSLGLAGVESYNEQFF
TGTGCCAGCAGCTTGGGTCTAGCGGGAGTGGAGTCCTACAATGAGCAGTTCTTC
>TRBJ2-1|TRBV12-3/TRBV12-4|few|-
CASSLGRSLGNEQFF
TGTGCCAGCAGTTTAGGACGGTCCCTCGGTAATGAGCAGTTCTTC
>TRBJ2-3|TRBV29-1|-|-
CSVERGSTQYF
TGCAGCGTTGAGAGGGGTTCCACGCAGTATTTT
>TRBJ2-5|TRBV4-3|few|-
CASSQEFGGYGTQYF
TGCGCCAGCAGCCAAGAGTTTGGCGGGTATGGCACCCAGTACTTC
>TRBJ2-3|TRBV20-1|few|TRBD2
CSAGRASGMGDTQYF
TGCAGTGCCGGGAGGGCTAGCGGGATGGGTGATACGCAGTATTTT
>TRBJ2-6|TRBV27|-|TRBD2
CASSITGLAGVSGANVLTF
TGTGCCAGCAGCATCACGGGACTAGCGGGAGTGTCAGGGGCCAACGTCCTGACTTTC
>TRBJ2-3|TRBV28|few|TRBD2
CASRPEGSGRDTQYF
TGTGCCAGCAGGCCAGAGGGTAGCGGGAGAGATACGCAGTATTTT
>TRBJ2-7|TRBV20-1|-|-
CSATGPSELYEQYF
TGCAGTGCTACGGGACCGTCAGAACTTTACGAGCAGTACTTC